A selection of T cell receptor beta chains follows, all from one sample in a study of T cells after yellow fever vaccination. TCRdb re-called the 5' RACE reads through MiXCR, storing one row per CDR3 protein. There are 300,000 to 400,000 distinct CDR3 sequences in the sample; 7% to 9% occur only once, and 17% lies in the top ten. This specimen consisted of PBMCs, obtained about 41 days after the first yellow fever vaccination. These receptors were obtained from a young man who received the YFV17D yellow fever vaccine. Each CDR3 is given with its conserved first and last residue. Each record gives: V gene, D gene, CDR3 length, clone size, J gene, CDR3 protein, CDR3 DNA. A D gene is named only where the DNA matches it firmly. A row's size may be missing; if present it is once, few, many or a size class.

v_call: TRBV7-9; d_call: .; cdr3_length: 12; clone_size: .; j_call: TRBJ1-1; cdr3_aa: CASSLGSRDAFF; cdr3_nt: TGTGCCAGCAGCTTAGGCAGCCGAGATGCTTTCTTT
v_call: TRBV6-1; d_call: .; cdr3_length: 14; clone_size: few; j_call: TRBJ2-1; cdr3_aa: CASRILFSGNEQFF; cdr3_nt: TGTGCCAGCAGGATCTTATTCTCCGGGAATGAGCAGTTCTTC
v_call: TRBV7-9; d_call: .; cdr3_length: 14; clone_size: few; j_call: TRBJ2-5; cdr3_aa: CASSLAQEIETQYF; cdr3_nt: TGTGCCAGCAGCTTAGCCCAAGAGATTGAGACCCAGTACTTC
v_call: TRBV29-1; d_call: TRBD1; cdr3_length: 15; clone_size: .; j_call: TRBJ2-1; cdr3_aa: CSTPRRQGDPREQFF; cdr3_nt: TGCAGCACCCCCAGGCGGCAGGGGGACCCAAGAGAGCAGTTCTTC
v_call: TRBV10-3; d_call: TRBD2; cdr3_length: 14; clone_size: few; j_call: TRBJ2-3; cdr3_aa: CAISGGGAGDTQYF; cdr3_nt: TGTGCCATCAGTGGCGGGGGGGCTGGAGATACGCAGTATTTT
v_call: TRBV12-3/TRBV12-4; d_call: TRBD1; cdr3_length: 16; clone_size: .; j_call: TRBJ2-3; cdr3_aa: CASRLAGGIPTDTQYF; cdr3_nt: TGTGCCAGCAGGCTTGCAGGGGGAATCCCCACAGATACGCAGTATTTT
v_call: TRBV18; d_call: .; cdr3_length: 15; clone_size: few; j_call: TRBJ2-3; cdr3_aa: CASSFSVISTDTQYF; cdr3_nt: TGTGCCAGCTCGTTCTCAGTTATTAGCACAGATACGCAGTATTTT
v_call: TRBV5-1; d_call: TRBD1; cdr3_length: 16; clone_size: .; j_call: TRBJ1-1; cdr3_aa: CASSLGTGRGGTEAFF; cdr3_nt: TGCGCCAGCAGCTTGGGGACAGGGAGGGGTGGAACTGAAGCTTTCTTT
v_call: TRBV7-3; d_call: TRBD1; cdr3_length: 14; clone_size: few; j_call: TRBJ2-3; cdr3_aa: CASSFGTGGDTQYF; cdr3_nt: TGTGCCAGCAGCTTTGGGACAGGTGGAGATACGCAGTATTTT
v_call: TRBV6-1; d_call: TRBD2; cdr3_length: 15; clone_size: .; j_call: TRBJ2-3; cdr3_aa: CASSQSGDSTDTQYF; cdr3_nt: TGTGCCAGCAGTCAAAGCGGGGACAGCACAGATACGCAGTATTTT
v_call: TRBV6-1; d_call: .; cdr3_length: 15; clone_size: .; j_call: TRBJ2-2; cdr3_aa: CASSTHGTLRRELFF; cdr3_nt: TGTGCCAGCAGTACCCACGGGACCCTTCGTCGGGAGCTGTTTTTT
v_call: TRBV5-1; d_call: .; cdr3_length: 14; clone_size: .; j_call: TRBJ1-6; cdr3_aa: CASSLEGYNSPLHF; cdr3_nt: TGCGCCAGCAGCTTGGAGGGTTATAATTCACCCCTCCACTTT
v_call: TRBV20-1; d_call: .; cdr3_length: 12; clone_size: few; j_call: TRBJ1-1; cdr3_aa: CSAGQPNTEAFF; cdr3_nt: TGCAGTGCTGGACAGCCGAACACTGAAGCTTTCTTT
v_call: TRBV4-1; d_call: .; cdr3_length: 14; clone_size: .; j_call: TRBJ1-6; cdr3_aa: CASSQEGKGNPLHF; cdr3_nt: TGCGCCAGCAGCCAAGAGGGGAAGGGGAATCCCCTCCACTTT
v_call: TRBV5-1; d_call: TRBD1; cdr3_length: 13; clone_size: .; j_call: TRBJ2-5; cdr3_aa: CASSSTGKETQYF; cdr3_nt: TGCGCCAGCAGCTCGACAGGGAAGGAGACCCAGTACTTC
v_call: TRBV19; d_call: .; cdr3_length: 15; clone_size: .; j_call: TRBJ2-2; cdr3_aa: CASSRTSRITGELFF; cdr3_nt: TGTGCCAGTAGTAGGACCAGCCGGATCACCGGGGAGCTGTTTTTT
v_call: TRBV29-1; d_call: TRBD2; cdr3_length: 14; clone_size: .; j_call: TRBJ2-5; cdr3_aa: CSVGLAGVGKTQYF; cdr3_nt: TGCAGCGTCGGACTAGCGGGGGTAGGAAAGACCCAGTACTTC
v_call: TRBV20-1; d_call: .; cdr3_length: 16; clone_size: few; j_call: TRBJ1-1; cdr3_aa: CCARDTLWAMNTEAFF; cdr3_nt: TGCTGTGCTAGAGATACGTTGTGGGCAATGAACACTGAAGCTTTCTTT
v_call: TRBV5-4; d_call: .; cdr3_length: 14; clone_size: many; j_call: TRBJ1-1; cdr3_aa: CASRTQGGRTEAFF; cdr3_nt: TGTGCCAGCAGGACTCAAGGGGGTAGGACTGAAGCTTTCTTT
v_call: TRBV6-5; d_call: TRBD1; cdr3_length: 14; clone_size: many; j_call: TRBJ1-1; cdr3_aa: CASSWATGGTEAFF; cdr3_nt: TGTGCCAGCAGTTGGGCGACAGGGGGGACTGAAGCTTTCTTT
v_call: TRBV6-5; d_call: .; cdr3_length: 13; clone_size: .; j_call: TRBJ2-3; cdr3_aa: CATSYGAPDTQYF; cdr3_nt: TGTGCCACCAGTTATGGGGCCCCAGATACGCAGTATTTT
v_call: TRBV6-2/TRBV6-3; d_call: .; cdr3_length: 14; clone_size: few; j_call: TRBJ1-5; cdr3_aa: CASSSNGGLGPQHF; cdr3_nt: TGTGCCAGCAGTTCCAATGGGGGTTTGGGGCCCCAGCATTTT
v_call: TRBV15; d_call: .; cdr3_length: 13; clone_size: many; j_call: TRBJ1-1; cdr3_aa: CATQSTGNTEAFF; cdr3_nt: TGTGCCACCCAATCCACAGGGAACACTGAAGCTTTCTTT
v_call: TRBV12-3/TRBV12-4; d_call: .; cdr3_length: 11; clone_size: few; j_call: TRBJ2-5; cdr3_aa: CASIARETQYF; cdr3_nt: TGTGCCAGCATCGCCCGGGAGACCCAGTACTTC
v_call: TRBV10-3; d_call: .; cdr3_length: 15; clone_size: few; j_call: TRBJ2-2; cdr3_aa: CAISVLWQGSGELFF; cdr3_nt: TGTGCCATCAGTGTTCTATGGCAGGGGTCCGGGGAGCTGTTTTTT
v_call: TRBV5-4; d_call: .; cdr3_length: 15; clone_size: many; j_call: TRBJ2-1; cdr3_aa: CASSSSRRGNNEQFF; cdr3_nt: TGTGCCAGCAGCTCCAGCCGGAGGGGAAACAATGAGCAGTTCTTC
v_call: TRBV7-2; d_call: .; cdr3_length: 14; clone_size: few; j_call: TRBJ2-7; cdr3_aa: CASSLSTRPYEQYF; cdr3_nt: TGTGCCAGCAGCTTATCCACCCGGCCCTACGAGCAGTACTTC
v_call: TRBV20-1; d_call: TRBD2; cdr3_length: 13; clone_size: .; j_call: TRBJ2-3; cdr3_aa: CSALAGGTDTQYF; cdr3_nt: TGCAGTGCTTTAGCGGGGGGAACAGATACGCAGTATTTT